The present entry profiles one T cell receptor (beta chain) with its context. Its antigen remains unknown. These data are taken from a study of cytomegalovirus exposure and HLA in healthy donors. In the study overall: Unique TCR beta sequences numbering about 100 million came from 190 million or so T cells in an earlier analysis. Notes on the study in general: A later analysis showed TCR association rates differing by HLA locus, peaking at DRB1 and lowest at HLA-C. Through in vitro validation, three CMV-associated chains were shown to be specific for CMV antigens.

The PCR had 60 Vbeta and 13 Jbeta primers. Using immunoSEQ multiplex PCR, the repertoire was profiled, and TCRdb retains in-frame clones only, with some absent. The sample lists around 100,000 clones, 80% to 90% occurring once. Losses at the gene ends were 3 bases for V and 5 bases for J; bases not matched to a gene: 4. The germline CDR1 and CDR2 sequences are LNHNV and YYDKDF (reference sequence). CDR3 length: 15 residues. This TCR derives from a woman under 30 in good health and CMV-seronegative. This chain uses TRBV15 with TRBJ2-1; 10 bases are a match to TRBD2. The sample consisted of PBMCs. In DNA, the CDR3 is TGTGCCACCAGCAGCAAGCGGGAGGGACACAATGAGCAGTTCTTC. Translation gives CATSSKREGHNEQFF.